These 26 T cell receptor beta chains were all obtained from the same sample, sequenced in a study of beta chain features in type 1 diabetes. The isolated RNA, all of it, was reverse transcribed, so expressed TCRB transcripts were what got sequenced. The protocol was immunoSEQ multiplex PCR, while the TCRdb copy is restricted to in-frame clones and leaves out a portion. The profile shows almost 250,000 clones, 14% of them singletons. Sequenced material: naive CD4+ T cells from blood. These receptors were obtained from a woman in her thirties or forties in good health.

The chain joins TRBV4-1 to TRBJ2-2; D perhaps matches TRBD2 (6 bases). The V and J ends lost 2 bases and 3 bases respectively, with 16 bases between them. CDR3 length equals 17 residues. CDR1 is MGHRA and CDR2 is YSYEKL in the germline V gene. The CDR3 is CASSQQTTSTDTGELFF. In nucleotides, the CDR3 is TGCGCCAGCAGCCAACAAACTACTAGCACAGACACCGGGGAGCTGTTTTTT.

This clone has just a few counts. J is TRBJ1-1 and V is TRBV5-1; D is unclear. Trimming removed 3 bases at V and 5 bases at J, with 17 bases between. The CDR3 length is 15 residues. Germline loops: CDR1 SGHRS, CDR2 YFSETQ. Here the CDR3 reads CASSSTGGSRTEAFF. The CDR3 coding sequence is TGCGCCAGCAGCTCGACGGGTGGCTCTCGGACTGAAGCTTTCTTT.

In this sample, this clone turned up a few times. The rearrangement uses TRBV28 and TRBJ2-1, with 9 bases fitting TRBD2. V lost 6 bases and J lost 3; bases outside the gene matches: 9. The CDR3 extends over 16 amino acids. Germline V lookup: CDR1 MDHEN, CDR2 SYDVKM. CDR3 sequence reads: CASSPDPSGVYNEQFF. DNA for the CDR3: TGTGCCAGCAGCCCAGATCCTAGCGGGGTCTACAATGAGCAGTTCTTC.

The rearrangement links TRBV4-3 to TRBJ2-1; D might be TRBD2 (5 bases). The germline V gene encodes CDR1 LGHNA and CDR2 YSLEER. The V end was cut by 0 bases, the J end by 9 bases, with 24 bases between. CDR3 length: 18 amino acids. The CDR3 region has the DNA TGCGCCAGCAGCCAAGAGATTGGCACTAGGTCTCGTTCCGGTGAGCAGTTCTTC. Its translation: CASSQEIGTRSRSGEQFF.

The V and J genes are TRBV7-8 and TRBJ2-7; D gene ambiguous. Germline assignment: CDR1 SGHVS and CDR2 FQNEAQ. The V gene lost 5 bases and the J gene lost 3 bases, with 23 bases spanning the gap. The CDR3 runs 17 residues. The CDR3 sequence: CASSLRWVQALGYEQYF. The CDR3 DNA sequence: TGTGCCAGCAGCCTTAGATGGGTGCAGGCCCTCGGCTACGAGCAGTACTTC.

This clone appeared a few times. The rearrangement joins TRBV11-2 to TRBJ1-5; a possible D gene is TRBD1 (5 bases). V gave up 5 bases and J gave up 7 bases, with 15 bases separating them. CDR1 is SGHAT and CDR2 is FQNNGV in the germline V gene. This CDR3 has 14 amino acids. CDR3 bases: TGTGCCAGCAGCCTTACGAGCGGGGACCAGCCCCAGCATTTT. It translates to CASSLTSGDQPQHF.

This sequence joins TRBV9 and TRBJ2-4, with 9 nucleotides matching TRBD1. Losses at the gene ends were 4 bases for V and 10 bases for J; bases not matched to a gene: 9. The CDR3 has 14 residues. CDR1 and CDR2 from the germline V gene are SGDLS and YYNGEE. CDR3 sequence reads: CASSPWGQGGIQYF. In DNA, the CDR3 is TGTGCCAGCAGCCCATGGGGACAGGGTGGGATTCAGTACTTC.

In this sample, this clone turned up a few times. This rearrangement joins TRBV6-5 to TRBJ1-2; a possible D gene is TRBD1 (5 bases). Trimming pared 4 bases from V and 2 bases from J, leaving 14 bases between. CDR1 is MNHEY, CDR2 SVGAGI, per germline. The CDR3 totals 15 residues. The CDR3 DNA is TGTGCCAGCAGTTCCAGGGCAGGGTCGAACTATGGCTACACCTTC. Translated, it gives CASSSRAGSNYGYTF.

This clone was recorded a few times. V usage is TRBV18 and J usage is TRBJ1-2; TRBD1 matches 7 bases. The CDR3 length is 15 residues. V dropped 3 bases and J dropped 4; count of bases not matched to a gene: 8. Germline CDR1 reads KGHSH; CDR2 reads LQKENI. Here the CDR3 reads CASSPKEGGIYGYTF. In DNA, the CDR3 is TGTGCCAGCTCACCTAAGGAAGGGGGCATCTATGGCTACACCTTC.

This clone has only a few counts. The V call is TRBV6-6, the J call TRBJ2-1; D is uncertain. V was pared by 6 bases and J by 8 bases, with 8 bases between. Germline V gene data show CDR1 as MNHNY and CDR2 as SVGAGI (reference sequence). The CDR3 is made up of 11 amino acids. The CDR3 DNA is TGTGCCAGCAGCGACCGGGATGAGCAGTTCTTC. Translated, it gives CASSDRDEQFF.

The chain links TRBV6-5 to TRBJ2-3; maybe TRBD2 (5 bases). Germline V gene data show CDR1 as MNHEY and CDR2 as SVGAGI. The CDR3 consists of 15 residues. The V end was cut by 6 bases, the J end by 2 bases, with 15 bases between. The CDR3 sequence is CASSTRLPDTDTQYF. DNA of the CDR3: TGTGCCAGCAGCACTAGACTGCCAGACACAGATACGCAGTATTTT.

This clone was counted between two and nine times. The chain is built from TRBV7-9 and TRBJ1-2; a possible D gene is TRBD1 (5 bases). The CDR3 has 16 residues. Germline values: CDR1 SEHNR, CDR2 FQNEAQ (reference sequence). V was shortened by 5 bases and J by 4 bases, with 20 bases between the two germline ends. CDR3 loop: CASSTRGARDSYGYTF. DNA for the CDR3: TGTGCCAGCAGCACCCGAGGGGCGCGGGATAGCTATGGCTACACCTTC.

This clone has just a few counts. Other DNA variants within this sample encode the same CDR3. This chain joins TRBV18 and TRBJ2-5; D ambiguous. This CDR3 has 11 residues. Trimming removed 3 bases at V and 4 bases at J, with 3 bases between. CDR1 is KGHSH and CDR2 is LQKENI in the germline V gene. CDR3 coding DNA: TGTGCCAGCTCACCGCGAGAGACCCAGTACTTC. The encoded protein is CASSPRETQYF. Combining the CDR3 with reference TRBV18 and TRBJ2-5 gives the whole variable domain NAGVMQNPRHLVRRRGQEARLRCSPMKGHSHVYWYRQLPEEGLKFMVYLQKENIIDESGMPKERFSAEFPKEGPSILRIQQVVRGDSAAYFCASSPRETQYFGPGTRLLVL.

This clone has more than one count but fewer than ten. V and J are TRBV18 and TRBJ1-4; possibly TRBD1 for D (5 bases). V was shortened by 3 bases and J by 6 bases, with 8 bases between the two germline ends. This CDR3 has 13 residues. Germline assignment: CDR1 KGHSH and CDR2 LQKENI. The CDR3: CASSPLGDEKLFF. In DNA, the CDR3 is TGTGCCAGCTCACCGTTAGGGGATGAAAAACTGTTTTTT.

The chain combines TRBV10-3 with TRBJ1-5, with 7 bases identical to TRBD1. The germline V gene has CDR1 ENHRY and CDR2 SYGVKD. After removal of 5 bases from V and 2 bases from J, the junction contained 6 bases not matched to a gene. CDR3 size: 15 residues. This CDR3 is CAISTGELGNQPQHF. CDR3 coding DNA: TGTGCCATCAGTACAGGGGAACTCGGCAATCAGCCCCAGCATTTT.

This clone was counted between two and nine times. The chain is built from TRBV27 and TRBJ2-1; 7 nucleotides align to TRBD1. The CDR3 sequence is 15 residues long. J gave up 7 bases and V 4 bases, and 10 bases lay outside the gene matches. The germline V gene encodes CDR1 MNHEY and CDR2 SMNVEV (reference sequence). CDR3 bases: TGTGCCAGCAGTTCAAGGATAGCCAGGGGGAATGAGCAGTTCTTC. Translating gives CASSSRIARGNEQFF.

The chain recombines TRBV2 with TRBJ2-3; the D is unclear. The CDR3 consists of 14 residues. Germline CDR1 is SNHLY and CDR2 is FYNNEI. The V and J ends lost 0 bases and 2 bases respectively, with 6 bases between them. CDR3 nucleotide sequence: TGTGCCAGCAGTGAAGCGAGGTCCACAGATACGCAGTATTTT. This translates into CASSEARSTDTQYF. The full variable domain, completed using reference TRBV2 and TRBJ2-3, is EPEVTQTPSHQVTQMGQEVILRCVPISNHLYFYWYRQILGQKVEFLVSFYNNEISEKSEIFDDQFSVERPDGSNFTLKIRSTKLEDSAMYFCASSEARSTDTQYFGPGTRLTVL.

V gene TRBV4-1 combines with J gene TRBJ2-4; the match to TRBD1 covers 9 bases. Trimming at V came to 1 base and at J to 5 bases, leaving 0 bases not matched to a gene. This CDR3 contains 14 residues. Germline CDR1 and CDR2: MGHRA and YSYEKL. The CDR3 reads CASSQGQGENIQYF. Here the CDR3 DNA reads TGCGCCAGCAGCCAAGGACAGGGGGAAAACATTCAGTACTTC.

The rearrangement uses TRBV5-1 and TRBJ1-6; D is unclear. V was shortened by 4 bases and J by 5 bases, with 10 bases between the two germline ends. The CDR3 has 14 amino acids. The germline CDR1 and CDR2 sequences are SGHRS and YFSETQ. CDR3 nucleotide sequence: TGCGCCAGCAGCCAACTAGATAATAATTCACCCCTCCACTTT. Translated: CASSQLDNNSPLHF.

This clone was detected only a few times. The CDR3 nucleotides read TGCGCCAGCACTTTCGGGACATCAACCTACGAGCAGTACTTC. It encodes CASTFGTSTYEQYF. The V call is TRBV5-1, the J call TRBJ2-7; TRBD1 might be the D (6 bases). This CDR3 is 14 amino acids long. V was shortened by 6 bases and J by 2 bases, with 15 bases between the two germline ends. CDR1 is SGHRS and CDR2 is YFSETQ in the germline V gene.

The genes are TRBV5-1 and TRBJ1-4, with TRBD1 as a possible D gene (5 bases). The CDR3 contains 14 residues. Germline lookup yields CDR1 SGHRS and CDR2 YFSETQ. V lost 3 bases to trimming and J lost 5 bases, with 11 bases between them. DNA of the CDR3: TGCGCCAGCAGCTATGACAGAACCAATGAAAAACTGTTTTTT. It yields the protein CASSYDRTNEKLFF.

The chain uses TRBV18 and TRBJ1-5, with D possibly TRBD1 on 6 matching bases. V dropped 3 bases and J dropped 4 bases, with 13 bases sitting between them. CDR1 is KGHSH and CDR2 is LQKENI in the germline V gene. The CDR3 is 15 residues long. The CDR3 is CASSPVTGRNQPQHF. The DNA of the CDR3 is TGTGCCAGCTCACCCGTAACAGGGCGAAATCAGCCCCAGCATTTT.

The J gene is TRBJ1-4, the V gene TRBV5-1; D not certain. Germline CDR1 SGHRS, CDR2 YFSETQ. The V end was cut by 5 bases, the J end by 4 bases, with 15 bases between. The CDR3 has 15 residues. The CDR3 nucleotides are TGCGCCAGCAGAACCGAGAGGAGACTTAATGAAAAACTGTTTTTT. Amino acids: CASRTERRLNEKLFF.

This chain uses TRBV5-4 with TRBJ1-4, with 9 bases matching TRBD1. Germline loops: CDR1 SGHNT, CDR2 YYREEE (reference sequence). V lost 3 bases, J lost 3 bases, and 3 bases stayed unmatched. CDR3 length: 15 residues. This CDR3 reads CASSSRQGANEKLFF. In DNA, the CDR3 is TGTGCCAGCAGCTCCCGACAGGGGGCTAATGAAAAACTGTTTTTT.

There are a few counts of this clone. J is TRBJ2-7 and V is TRBV6-6; 9 bases fit TRBD1. The germline CDR1 and CDR2 sequences are MNHNY and SVGAGI (reference sequence). The CDR3 covers 14 residues. Germline trimming cut 5 bases from V and 6 bases from J; bases unmatched to any gene: 8. CDR3 nucleotide sequence: TGTGCCAGCAGTCGGGGACAGGGACGAGGCGAGCAGTACTTC. Encoded protein: CASSRGQGRGEQYF.

The chain couples TRBV7-9 to TRBJ2-7; tentative D call: TRBD2 (5 bases). The ends were cut back, 2 bases at V and 6 bases at J, with 11 bases in the middle. The CDR3 runs 13 residues. Germline CDR1 is SEHNR and CDR2 is FQNEAQ (reference sequence). CDR3 amino acids: CASSLSRGSEQYF. For the CDR3, the DNA is TGTGCCAGCAGCTTATCTCGAGGGAGCGAGCAGTACTTC.